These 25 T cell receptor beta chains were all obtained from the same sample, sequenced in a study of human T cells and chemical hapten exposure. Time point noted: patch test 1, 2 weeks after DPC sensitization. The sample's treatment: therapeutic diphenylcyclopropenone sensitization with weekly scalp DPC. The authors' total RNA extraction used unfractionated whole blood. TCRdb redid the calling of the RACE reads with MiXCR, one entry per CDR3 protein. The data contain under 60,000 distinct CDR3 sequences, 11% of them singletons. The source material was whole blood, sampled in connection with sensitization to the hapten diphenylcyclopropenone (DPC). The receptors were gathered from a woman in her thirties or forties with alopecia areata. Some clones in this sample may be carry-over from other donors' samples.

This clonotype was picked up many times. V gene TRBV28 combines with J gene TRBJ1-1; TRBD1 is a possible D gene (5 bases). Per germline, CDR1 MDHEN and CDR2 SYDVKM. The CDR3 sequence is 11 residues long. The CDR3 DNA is TGTGTCGCTGGGGGAGACACTGAAGCTTTCTTT. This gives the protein CVAGGDTEAFF.

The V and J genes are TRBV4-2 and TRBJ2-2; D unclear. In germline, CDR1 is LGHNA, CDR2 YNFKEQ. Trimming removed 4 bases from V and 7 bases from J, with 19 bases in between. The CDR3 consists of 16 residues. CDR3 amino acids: CASSPQERKGDGELFF. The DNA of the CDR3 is TGTGCCAGCAGCCCTCAAGAGAGGAAAGGCGACGGGGAGCTGTTTTTT.

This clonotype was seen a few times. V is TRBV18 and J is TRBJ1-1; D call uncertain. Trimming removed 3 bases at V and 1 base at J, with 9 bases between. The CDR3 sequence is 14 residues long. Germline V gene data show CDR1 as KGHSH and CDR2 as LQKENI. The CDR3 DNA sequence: TGTGCCAGCTCACCCACTATTCGGAACACTGAAGCTTTCTTT. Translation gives CASSPTIRNTEAFF.

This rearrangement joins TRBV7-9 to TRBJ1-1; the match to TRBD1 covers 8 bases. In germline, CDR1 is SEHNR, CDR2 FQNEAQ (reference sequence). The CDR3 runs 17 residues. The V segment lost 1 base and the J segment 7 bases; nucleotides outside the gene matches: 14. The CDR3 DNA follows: TGTGCCAGCAGCTTAGAGGGGGGCCCGACAGGGGCCCTTGAAGCTTTCTTT. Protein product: CASSLEGGPTGALEAFF.

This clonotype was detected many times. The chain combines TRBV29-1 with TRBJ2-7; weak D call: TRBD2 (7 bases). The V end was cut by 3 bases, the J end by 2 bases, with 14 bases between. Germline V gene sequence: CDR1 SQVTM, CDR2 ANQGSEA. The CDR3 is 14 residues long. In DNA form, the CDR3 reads TGCAGCGTTGAGGGTTGGGGGGGGCCCTACGAGCAGTACTTC. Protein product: CSVEGWGGPYEQYF.

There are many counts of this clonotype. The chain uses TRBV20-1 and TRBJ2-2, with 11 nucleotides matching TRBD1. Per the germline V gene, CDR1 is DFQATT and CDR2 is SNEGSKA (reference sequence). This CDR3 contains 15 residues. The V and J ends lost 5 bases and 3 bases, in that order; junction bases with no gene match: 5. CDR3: CSAPGQGADTGELFF. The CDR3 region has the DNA TGCAGTGCTCCCGGACAGGGGGCAGACACCGGGGAGCTGTTTTTT.

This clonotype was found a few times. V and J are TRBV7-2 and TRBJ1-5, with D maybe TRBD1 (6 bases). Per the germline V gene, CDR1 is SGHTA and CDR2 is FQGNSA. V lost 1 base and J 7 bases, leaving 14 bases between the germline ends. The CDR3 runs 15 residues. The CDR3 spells CASSLVARGDQPQHF. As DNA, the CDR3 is TGTGCCAGCAGCTTAGTTGCCAGGGGCGACCAGCCCCAGCATTTT.

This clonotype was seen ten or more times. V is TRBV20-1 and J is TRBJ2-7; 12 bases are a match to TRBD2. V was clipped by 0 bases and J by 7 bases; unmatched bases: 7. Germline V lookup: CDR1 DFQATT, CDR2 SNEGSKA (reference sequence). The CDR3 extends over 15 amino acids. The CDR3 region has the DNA TGCAGTGCTAGAGATGCGGCTAGCGGGAGGGCAGAGCAGTACTTC. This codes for CSARDAASGRAEQYF.

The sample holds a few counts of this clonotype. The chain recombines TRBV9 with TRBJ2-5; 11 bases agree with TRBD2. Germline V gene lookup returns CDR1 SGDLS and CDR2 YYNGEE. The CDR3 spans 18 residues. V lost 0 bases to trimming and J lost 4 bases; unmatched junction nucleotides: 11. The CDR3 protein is CASSVAASGGPDGETQYF. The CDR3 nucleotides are TGTGCCAGCAGCGTAGCGGCTAGCGGGGGGCCGGATGGAGAGACCCAGTACTTC.

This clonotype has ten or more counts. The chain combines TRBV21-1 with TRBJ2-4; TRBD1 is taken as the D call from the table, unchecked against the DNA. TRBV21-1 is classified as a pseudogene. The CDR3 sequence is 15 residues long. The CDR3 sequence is CASRTGLPAKNIQYF. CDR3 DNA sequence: TGTGCCAGCAGAACAGGCCTTCCAGCCAAAAACATTCAGTACTTC.

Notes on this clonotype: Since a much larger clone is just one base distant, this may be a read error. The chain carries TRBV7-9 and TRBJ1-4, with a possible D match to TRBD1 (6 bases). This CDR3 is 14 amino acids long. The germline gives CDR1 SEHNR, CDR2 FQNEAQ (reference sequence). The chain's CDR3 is CASSFQGPNEKPFF. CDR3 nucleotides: TGTGCCAGCAGCTTCCAGGGGCCAAATGAAAAACCGTTTTTT. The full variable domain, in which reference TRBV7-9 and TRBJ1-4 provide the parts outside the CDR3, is DTGVSQNPRHKITKRGQNVTFRCDPISEHNRLYWYRQTLGQGPEFLTYFQNEAQLEKSRLLSDRFSAERPKGSFSTLEIQRTEQGDSAMYLCASSFQGPNEKPFFGSGTQLSVL.

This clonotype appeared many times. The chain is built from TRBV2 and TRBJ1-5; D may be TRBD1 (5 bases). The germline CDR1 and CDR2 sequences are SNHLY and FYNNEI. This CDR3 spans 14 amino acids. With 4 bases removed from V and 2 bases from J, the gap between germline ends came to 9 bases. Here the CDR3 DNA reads TGTGCCAGCAGTGTTGGGGGAGGCAATCAGCCCCAGCATTTT. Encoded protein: CASSVGGGNQPQHF.

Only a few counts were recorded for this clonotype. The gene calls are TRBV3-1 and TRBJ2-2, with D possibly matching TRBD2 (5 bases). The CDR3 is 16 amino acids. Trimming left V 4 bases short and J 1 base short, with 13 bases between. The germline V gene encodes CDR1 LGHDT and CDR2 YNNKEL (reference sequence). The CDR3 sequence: CASSPRDGENTGELFF. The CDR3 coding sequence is TGTGCCAGCAGCCCCAGAGACGGGGAGAACACCGGGGAGCTGTTTTTT.

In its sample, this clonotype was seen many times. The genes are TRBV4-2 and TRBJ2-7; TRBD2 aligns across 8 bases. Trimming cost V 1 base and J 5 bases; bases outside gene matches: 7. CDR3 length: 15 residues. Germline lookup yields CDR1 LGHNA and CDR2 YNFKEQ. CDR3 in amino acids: CASSQAPGLAHEQYF. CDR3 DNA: TGTGCCAGCAGCCAAGCTCCTGGACTAGCCCACGAGCAGTACTTC.

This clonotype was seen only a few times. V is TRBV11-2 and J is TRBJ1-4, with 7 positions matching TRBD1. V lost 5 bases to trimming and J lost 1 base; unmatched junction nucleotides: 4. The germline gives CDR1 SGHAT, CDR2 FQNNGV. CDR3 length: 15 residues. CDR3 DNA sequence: TGTGCCAGCAGCCGACAGGGCGGAACTAATGAAAAACTGTTTTTT. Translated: CASSRQGGTNEKLFF.

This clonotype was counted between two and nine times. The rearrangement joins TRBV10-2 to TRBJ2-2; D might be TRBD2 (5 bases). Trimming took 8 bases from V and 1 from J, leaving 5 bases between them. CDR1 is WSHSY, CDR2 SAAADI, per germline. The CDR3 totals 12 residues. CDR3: CASGLNTGELFF. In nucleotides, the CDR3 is TGCGCCAGCGGACTGAACACCGGGGAGCTGTTTTTT.

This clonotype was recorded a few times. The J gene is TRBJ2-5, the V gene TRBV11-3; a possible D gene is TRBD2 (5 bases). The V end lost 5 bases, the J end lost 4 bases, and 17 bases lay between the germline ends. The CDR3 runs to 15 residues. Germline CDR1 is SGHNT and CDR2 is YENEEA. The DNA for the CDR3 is TGTGCCAGCAGCCCAGGAGAGGGCCGGGGAGAGACCCAGTACTTC. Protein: CASSPGEGRGETQYF.

The CDR3 loop reads CSARVDTTNEKLFF. CDR3 DNA sequence: TGCAGTGCTAGAGTCGATACAACTAATGAAAAACTGTTTTTT. This chain uses TRBV20-1 with TRBJ1-4, with unresolved D. The V end was cut by 1 base, the J end by 0 bases, with 6 bases between. The CDR3 runs 14 residues. The germline V gene encodes CDR1 DFQATT and CDR2 SNEGSKA (reference sequence).

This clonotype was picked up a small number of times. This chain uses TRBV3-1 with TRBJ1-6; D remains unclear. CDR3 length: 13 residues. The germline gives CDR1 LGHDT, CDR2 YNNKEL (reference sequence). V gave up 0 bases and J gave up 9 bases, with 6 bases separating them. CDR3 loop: CASSQDQGSPLHF. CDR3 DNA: TGTGCCAGCAGCCAAGATCAAGGTTCACCCCTCCACTTT.

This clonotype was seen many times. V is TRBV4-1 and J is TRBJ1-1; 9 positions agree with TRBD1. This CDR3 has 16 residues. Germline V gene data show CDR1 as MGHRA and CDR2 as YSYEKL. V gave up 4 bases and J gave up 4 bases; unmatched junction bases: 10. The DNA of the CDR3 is TGCGCCAGCAGCCCGACCGGGACAGGGTCGGGCACTGAAGCTTTCTTT. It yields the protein CASSPTGTGSGTEAFF.

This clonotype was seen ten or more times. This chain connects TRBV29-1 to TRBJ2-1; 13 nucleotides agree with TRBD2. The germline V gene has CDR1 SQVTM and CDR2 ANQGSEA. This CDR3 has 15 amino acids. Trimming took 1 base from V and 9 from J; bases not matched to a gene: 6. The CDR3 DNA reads TGCAGCGTTGAAGTGGGGACTAGCGGGATTGGTGAGCAGTTCTTC. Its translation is CSVEVGTSGIGEQFF.

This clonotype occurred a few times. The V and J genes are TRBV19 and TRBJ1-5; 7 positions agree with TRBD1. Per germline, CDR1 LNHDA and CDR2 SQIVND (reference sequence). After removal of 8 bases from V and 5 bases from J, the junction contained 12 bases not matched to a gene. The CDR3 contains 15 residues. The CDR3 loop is CASVGRGLSYQPQHF. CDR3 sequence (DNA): TGTGCCAGTGTGGGCAGGGGGTTATCCTATCAGCCCCAGCATTTT.

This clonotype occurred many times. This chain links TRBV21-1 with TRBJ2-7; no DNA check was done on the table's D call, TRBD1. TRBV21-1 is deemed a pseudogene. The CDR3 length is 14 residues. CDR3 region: CASRTRTVNNEQYF. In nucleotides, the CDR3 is TGTGCCAGCAGAACTCGGACAGTCAATAACGAGCAGTACTTC.

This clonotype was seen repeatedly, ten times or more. CDR3 loop: CASSAWDRGFYEQYF. As DNA, the CDR3 is TGTGCCAGCAGCGCTTGGGACAGGGGCTTCTACGAGCAGTACTTC. V and J are TRBV11-2 and TRBJ2-7; TRBD1 matches at 10 bases. This CDR3 contains 15 residues. Germline loops: CDR1 SGHAT, CDR2 FQNNGV. V was pared by 5 bases and J by 3 bases, with 7 bases of the junction left unmatched.

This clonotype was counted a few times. In nucleotides, the CDR3 is TGTGCCAGCAGTGAAGTTCCGTCCAGGGCCCTCCACTTT. The encoded protein is CASSEVPSRALHF. This chain uses TRBV2 with TRBJ1-6; a weak D match, TRBD1 (5 bases). Germline-derived CDR1 and CDR2 are SNHLY and FYNNEI. V was shortened by 1 base and J by 14 bases, with 12 bases between the two germline ends. This CDR3 contains 13 residues. Drawing the rest from reference TRBV2 and TRBJ1-6, the complete variable domain is EPEVTQTPSHQVTQMGQEVILRCVPISNHLYFYWYRQILGQKVEFLVSFYNNEISEKSEIFDDQFSVERPDGSNFTLKIRSTKLEDSAMYFCASSEVPSRALHFGNGTRLTVT.